The T cell receptor beta chain under discussion was sequenced for a study of T cell responses to AZD1222 COVID-19 vaccine. Findings of the study overall: Following two doses of AZD1222, Spike-specific TCR breadth and depth rose.

Of note for this clone: Antigen unknown.

The V end was cut by 3 bases, the J end by 0 bases, with 6 bases between. This CDR3 spans 13 amino acids. Clones were sequenced by immunoSEQ multiplex PCR, and TCRdb holds only the in-frame ones, with some missing. The sample holds 130,000 to 150,000 clones, around 88% seen once. The sequence was collected from an adult in good health. The sequences come from peripheral blood, collected on day 0 of AZD1222 vaccination. The chain carries TRBV12-3 or TRBV12-4 and TRBJ2-7; D unclear. CDR3 region: CASSFTSSYEQYF. The CDR3 coding sequence is TGTGCCAGCAGTTTTACAAGCTCCTACGAGCAGTACTTC.